This entry lists 16 T cell receptor beta chains sequenced from one sample in a study of OX40 agonist ivuxolimab in advanced cancers. Sequencing used immunoSEQ multiplex PCR; TCRdb keeps in-frame clones, though not all of them. The sample lists roughly 89,000 clones, approximately 91% occurring once. Sample: CD4+ or CD8+ T cells sorted from blood, taken in a trial of the OX40 agonist ivuxolimab. The receptors come from an adult with an advanced solid tumor such as melanoma, head and neck, liver or kidney cancer.

CDR3 loop: CASSEQGVLDTQYF. The CDR3 DNA follows: TGTGCCAGCAGTGAACAGGGGGTTTTGGATACGCAGTATTTT. The chain has TRBV2 and TRBJ2-3; TRBD1 matches at 7 bases. Germline-derived CDR1 and CDR2 are SNHLY and FYNNEI. V shed 2 bases, J shed 6 bases, and the junction held 5 bases outside the gene matches. CDR3 length: 14 amino acids.

The J gene is TRBJ2-1, the V gene TRBV27, with 12 bases fitting TRBD2. Per germline, CDR1 MNHEY and CDR2 SMNVEV (reference sequence). CDR3 size: 19 residues. The ends lost 6 bases at V and 0 bases at J; junction bases unmatched: 12. CDR3: CASRPRLAGVAFSYNEQFF. As DNA, the CDR3 is TGTGCCAGCAGGCCGAGACTAGCGGGAGTAGCATTCTCCTACAATGAGCAGTTCTTC.

The chain links TRBV28 to TRBJ2-4; D uncertain. The germline V gene has CDR1 MDHEN and CDR2 SYDVKM. V was pared by 3 bases and J by 3 bases, with 3 bases between. The CDR3 is 12 residues long. The CDR3 DNA reads TGTGCCAGCAGTTTGGTCAAAAACATTCAGTACTTC. Translation: CASSLVKNIQYF.

The chain joins TRBV18 to TRBJ1-2; D not resolved. V lost 2 bases and J lost 4, with 17 bases in between. The CDR3 sequence is 16 residues long. From germline, CDR1 is KGHSH and CDR2 LQKENI. CDR3 region: CASSPGSGLSGYGYTF. CDR3 sequence (DNA): TGTGCCAGCTCACCAGGGTCCGGCCTCTCCGGCTATGGCTACACCTTC.

V usage is TRBV27 and J usage is TRBJ2-5; D is unclear. The CDR3 totals 13 residues. CDR1 and CDR2 (germline): MNHEY, SMNVEV (reference sequence). V lost 3 bases to trimming and J lost 0 bases, with 5 bases between them. The CDR3: CASSFTNQETQYF. Here the CDR3 DNA reads TGTGCCAGCAGTTTCACAAACCAAGAGACCCAGTACTTC.

This clone was detected only once. The chain recombines TRBV7-2 with TRBJ2-7; D remains unclear. Germline V gene data show CDR1 as SGHTA and CDR2 as FQGNSA. The V end lost 5 bases, the J end lost 2 bases, and 13 bases lay between the germline ends. This CDR3 region has 14 residues. The chain's CDR3 is CASSLAQIPYEQYF. The CDR3 bases are TGTGCCAGCAGCCTCGCCCAGATCCCCTACGAGCAGTACTTC.

J is TRBJ2-1 and V is TRBV5-3; 7 bases agree with TRBD2. TRBV5-3 is reported as an ORF; its role is uncertain. V shed 0 bases and J 2 bases; nucleotides not matched to a gene: 14. There are 19 residues in the CDR3. The CDR3 coding sequence is TGTGCCAGAAGCTTGGGCGGGAGCCTGACCCCGATGCCCTACAATGAGCAGTTCTTC. Encoded protein: CARSLGGSLTPMPYNEQFF.

The rearrangement uses TRBV7-2 and TRBJ2-5; 7 bases map to TRBD2. The CDR3 runs 18 residues. Germline CDR1 is SGHTA and CDR2 is FQGNSA. The ends lost 3 bases at V and 5 bases at J; junction bases unmatched: 18. The CDR3 region has the DNA TGTGCCAGCAGCTTTGTGAACCTTTTGCGGGAGTTAGGGGAGACCCAGTACTTC. Its translation: CASSFVNLLRELGETQYF.

The chain combines TRBV28 with TRBJ1-1, with D unresolved. The ends were cut back, 2 bases at V and 3 bases at J, with 10 bases in the middle. Germline-derived CDR1 and CDR2 are MDHEN and SYDVKM. The CDR3 has 14 amino acids. As DNA, the CDR3 is TGTGCCAGCAGTTTAATTCACGGAGACACTGAAGCTTTCTTT. As protein: CASSLIHGDTEAFF.

The J gene is TRBJ2-5, the V gene TRBV5-4, with D possibly being TRBD2 (5 bases). V was pared by 1 base and J by 0 bases, with 19 bases between. The CDR3 sequence is 18 residues long. CDR1 is SGHNT, CDR2 YYREEE, per germline (reference sequence). CDR3 region: CASSLYLYGISYQETQYF. For the CDR3, the DNA is TGTGCCAGCAGCTTGTACCTATACGGGATCTCGTACCAAGAGACCCAGTACTTC.

The V and J genes are TRBV7-2 and TRBJ1-1; D unclear. Germline CDR1 SGHTA, CDR2 FQGNSA. V was trimmed by 4 bases and J by 4 bases, leaving 13 bases between them. CDR3 size: 14 residues. DNA for the CDR3: TGTGCCAGCAGCTACCAAGGGTCGGGCACTGAAGCTTTCTTT. This gives the protein CASSYQGSGTEAFF.

This clone has just one count. V gene TRBV19 combines with J gene TRBJ2-5; D unclear. Germline CDR1 is LNHDA and CDR2 is SQIVND (reference sequence). The CDR3 covers 13 residues. V lost 4 bases, J lost 2 bases, and 8 bases lay in between. The CDR3 DNA sequence: TGTGCCAGTAGTACAGGTATACAAGAGACCCAGTACTTC. This encodes CASSTGIQETQYF.

The genes are TRBV19 and TRBJ1-5, with D maybe TRBD1 (5 bases). The CDR3 sequence is 15 residues long. Germline CDR1 is LNHDA and CDR2 is SQIVND (reference sequence). The V end was cut by 4 bases, the J end by 4 bases, with 14 bases between. The CDR3 reads CASSTVGGYNQPQHF. CDR3 DNA sequence: TGTGCCAGTAGTACCGTTGGGGGGTATAATCAGCCCCAGCATTTT.

This clone was seen just once. The V call is TRBV5-1, the J call TRBJ2-7; the D gene is possibly TRBD2 (5 bases). Germline lookup yields CDR1 SGHRS and CDR2 YFSETQ. Trimming cost V 0 bases and J 7 bases, with 14 bases left between them. CDR3 length equals 14 residues. The DNA of the CDR3 is TGCGCCAGCAGCTTGGGAGCAGGACCGGGGGAGCAGTACTTC. Protein product: CASSLGAGPGEQYF.

The V and J genes are TRBV5-4 and TRBJ1-2, with 10 bases aligning to TRBD1. After removal of 5 bases from V and 4 bases from J, the junction contained 8 bases not matched to a gene. Germline CDR1 reads SGHNT; CDR2 reads YYREEE (reference sequence). The CDR3 has 15 residues. The CDR3 here is CASRSPGQGRYGYTF. The CDR3 region has the DNA TGTGCCAGCAGGTCGCCGGGACAGGGGCGCTATGGCTACACCTTC. Full variable domain (remainder filled in from reference TRBV5-4 and TRBJ1-2): ETGVTQSPTHLIKTRGQQVTLRCSSQSGHNTVSWYQQALGQGPQFIFQYYREEENGRGNFPPRFSGLQFPNYSSELNVNALELDDSALYLCASRSPGQGRYGYTFGSGTRLTVV.

V usage is TRBV15 and J usage is TRBJ2-3; tentative D call: TRBD2 (6 bases). Germline lookup yields CDR1 LNHNV and CDR2 YYDKDF (reference sequence). V lost 0 bases and J lost 7, with 11 bases in between. This CDR3 contains 14 residues. The CDR3 sequence: CATSRDVGGNTQYF. As DNA, the CDR3 is TGTGCCACCAGCAGAGACGTGGGGGGAAATACGCAGTATTTT.